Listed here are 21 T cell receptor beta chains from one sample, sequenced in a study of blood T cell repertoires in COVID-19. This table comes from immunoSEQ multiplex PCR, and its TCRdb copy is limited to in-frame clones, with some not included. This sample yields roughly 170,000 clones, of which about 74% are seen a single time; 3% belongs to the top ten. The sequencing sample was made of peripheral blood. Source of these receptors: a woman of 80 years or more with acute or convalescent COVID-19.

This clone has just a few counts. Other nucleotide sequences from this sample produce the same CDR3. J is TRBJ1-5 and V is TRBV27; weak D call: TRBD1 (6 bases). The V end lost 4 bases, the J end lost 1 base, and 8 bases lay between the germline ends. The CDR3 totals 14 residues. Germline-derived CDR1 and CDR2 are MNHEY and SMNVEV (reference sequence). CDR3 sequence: CASSSQGSNQPQHF. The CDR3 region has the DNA TGTGCCAGCAGTTCTCAGGGGAGCAATCAGCCCCAGCATTTT.

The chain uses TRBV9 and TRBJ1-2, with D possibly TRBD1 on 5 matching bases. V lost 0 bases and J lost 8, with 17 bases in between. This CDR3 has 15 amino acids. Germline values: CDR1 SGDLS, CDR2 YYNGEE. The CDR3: CASSVEDTTQQGYTF. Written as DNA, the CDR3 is TGTGCCAGCAGCGTAGAGGACACCACTCAGCAAGGCTACACCTTC.

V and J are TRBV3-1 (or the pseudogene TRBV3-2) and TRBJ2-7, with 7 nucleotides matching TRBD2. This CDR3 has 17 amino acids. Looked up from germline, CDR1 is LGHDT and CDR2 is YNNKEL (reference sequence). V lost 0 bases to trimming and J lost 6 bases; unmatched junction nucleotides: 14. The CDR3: CASSQDPGSGMSGEQYF. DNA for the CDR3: TGTGCCAGCAGCCAAGATCCCGGAAGCGGGATGTCAGGCGAGCAGTACTTC.

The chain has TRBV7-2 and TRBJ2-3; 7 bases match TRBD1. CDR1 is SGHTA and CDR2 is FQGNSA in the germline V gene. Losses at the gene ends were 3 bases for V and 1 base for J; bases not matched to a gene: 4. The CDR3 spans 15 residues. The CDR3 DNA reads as TGTGCCAGCAGCTTCAACAGGGGTGGCACAGATACGCAGTATTTT. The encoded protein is CASSFNRGGTDTQYF.

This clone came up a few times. The CDR3 coding sequence is TGTGCCAGCAGCCCTGGGACAGGGGGGAACCAAGAGACCCAGTACTTC. The encoded protein is CASSPGTGGNQETQYF. The V call is TRBV5-8, the J call TRBJ2-5; 11 bases match TRBD1. This CDR3 region has 16 residues. The V gene's germline CDR1 is SGHTS and CDR2 YDEGEE. The trim removed 4 bases at V and 0 bases at J, leaving 5 bases unmatched.

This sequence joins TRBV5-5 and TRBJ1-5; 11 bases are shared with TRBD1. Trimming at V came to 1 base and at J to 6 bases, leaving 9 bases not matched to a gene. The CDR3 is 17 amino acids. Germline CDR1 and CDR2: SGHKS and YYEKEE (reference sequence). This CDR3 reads CASSLRISGQGGQPQHF. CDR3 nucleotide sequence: TGTGCCAGCAGCTTGCGTATTTCGGGACAGGGGGGTCAGCCCCAGCATTTT. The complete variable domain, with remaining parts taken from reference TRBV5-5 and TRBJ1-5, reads DAGVTQSPTHLIKTRGQQVTLRCSPISGHKSVSWYQQVLGQGPQFIFQYYEKEERGRGNFPDRFSARQFPNYSSELNVNALLLGDSALYLCASSLRISGQGGQPQHFGDGTRLSIL.

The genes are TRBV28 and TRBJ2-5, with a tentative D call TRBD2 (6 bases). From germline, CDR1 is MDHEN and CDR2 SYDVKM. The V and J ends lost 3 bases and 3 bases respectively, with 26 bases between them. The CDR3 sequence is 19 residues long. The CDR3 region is CASSFSLPRSRRVKETQYF. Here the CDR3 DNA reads TGTGCCAGCAGTTTTTCCCTACCCCGAAGCCGGAGGGTAAAAGAGACCCAGTACTTC.

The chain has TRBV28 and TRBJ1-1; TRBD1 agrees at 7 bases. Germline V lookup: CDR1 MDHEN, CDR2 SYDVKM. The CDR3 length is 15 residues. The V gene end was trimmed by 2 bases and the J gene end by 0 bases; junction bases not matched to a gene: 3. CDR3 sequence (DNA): TGTGCCAGCAGTTTACCCGGACAGGTGAACACTGAAGCTTTCTTT. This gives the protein CASSLPGQVNTEAFF.

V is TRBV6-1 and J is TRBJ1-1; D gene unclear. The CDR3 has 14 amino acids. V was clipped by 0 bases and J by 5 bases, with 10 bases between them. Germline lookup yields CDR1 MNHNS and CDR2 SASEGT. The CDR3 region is CASSEAVGVTEAFF. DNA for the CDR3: TGTGCCAGCAGTGAAGCGGTCGGGGTTACTGAAGCTTTCTTT.

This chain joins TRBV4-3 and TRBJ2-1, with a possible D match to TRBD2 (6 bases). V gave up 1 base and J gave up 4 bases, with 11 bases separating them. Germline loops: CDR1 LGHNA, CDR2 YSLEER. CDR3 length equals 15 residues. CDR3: CASSQVGGTYNEQFF. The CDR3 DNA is TGCGCCAGCAGCCAAGTGGGAGGTACTTACAATGAGCAGTTCTTC.

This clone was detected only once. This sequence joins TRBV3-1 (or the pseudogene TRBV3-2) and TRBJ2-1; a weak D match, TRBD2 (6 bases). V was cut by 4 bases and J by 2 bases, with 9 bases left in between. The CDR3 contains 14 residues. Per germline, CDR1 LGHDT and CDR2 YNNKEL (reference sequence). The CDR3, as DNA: TGTGCCAGCAGCCCCCTAGCGACCTACAATGAGCAGTTCTTC. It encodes CASSPLATYNEQFF.

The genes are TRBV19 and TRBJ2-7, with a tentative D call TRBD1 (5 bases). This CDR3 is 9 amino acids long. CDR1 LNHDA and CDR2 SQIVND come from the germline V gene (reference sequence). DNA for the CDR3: TGTGACCGGACAAACGAGCAGTACTTC. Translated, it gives CDRTNEQYF.

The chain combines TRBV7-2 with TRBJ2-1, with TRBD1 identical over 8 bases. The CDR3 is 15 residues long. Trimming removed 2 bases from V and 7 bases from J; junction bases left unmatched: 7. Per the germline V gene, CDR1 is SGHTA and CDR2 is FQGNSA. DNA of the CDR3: TGTGCCAGCAGCTTATTCCAGGGGGCCTGGAATGAGCAGTTCTTC. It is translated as CASSLFQGAWNEQFF.

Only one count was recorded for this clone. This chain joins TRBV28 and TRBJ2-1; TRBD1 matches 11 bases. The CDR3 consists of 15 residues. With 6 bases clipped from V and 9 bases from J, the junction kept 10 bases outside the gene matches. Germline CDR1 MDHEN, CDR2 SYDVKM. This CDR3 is CASRAPGQGVGEQFF. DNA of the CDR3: TGTGCCAGCAGGGCTCCGGGACAGGGGGTGGGTGAGCAGTTCTTC.

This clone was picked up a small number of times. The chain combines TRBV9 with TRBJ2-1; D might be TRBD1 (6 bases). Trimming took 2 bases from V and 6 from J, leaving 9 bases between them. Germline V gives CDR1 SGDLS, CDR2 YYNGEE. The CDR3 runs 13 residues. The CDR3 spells CASSVQGSNEQFF. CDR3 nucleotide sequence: TGTGCCAGCAGCGTTCAGGGGAGCAATGAGCAGTTCTTC. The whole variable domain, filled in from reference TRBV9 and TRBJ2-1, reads DSGVTQTPKHLITATGQRVTLRCSPRSGDLSVYWYQQSLDQGLQFLIQYYNGEERAKGNILERFSAQQFPDLHSELNLSSLELGDSALYFCASSVQGSNEQFFGPGTRLTVL.

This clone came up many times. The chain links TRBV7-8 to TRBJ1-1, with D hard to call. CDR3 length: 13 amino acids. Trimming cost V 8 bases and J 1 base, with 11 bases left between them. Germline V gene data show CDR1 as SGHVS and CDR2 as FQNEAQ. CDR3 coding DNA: TGTGCCAGCTCGAGGAGAAGGAACACTGAAGCTTTCTTT. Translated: CASSRRRNTEAFF.

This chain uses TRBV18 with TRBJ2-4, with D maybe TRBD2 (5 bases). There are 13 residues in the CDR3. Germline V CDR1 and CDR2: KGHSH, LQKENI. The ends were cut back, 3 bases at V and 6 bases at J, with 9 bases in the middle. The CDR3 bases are TGTGCCAGCTCACCCGGGGTAGGAAACATTCAGTACTTC. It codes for CASSPGVGNIQYF.

The CDR3 here is CASSLFGQGTNEKLFF. The CDR3 DNA sequence: TGTGCCAGCAGCCTATTCGGACAGGGTACTAATGAAAAACTGTTTTTT. V is TRBV28 and J is TRBJ1-4; TRBD1 matches at 8 bases. This CDR3 has 16 residues. J was trimmed by 2 bases and V by 6 bases; bases with no gene match: 8. In germline, CDR1 is MDHEN, CDR2 SYDVKM.

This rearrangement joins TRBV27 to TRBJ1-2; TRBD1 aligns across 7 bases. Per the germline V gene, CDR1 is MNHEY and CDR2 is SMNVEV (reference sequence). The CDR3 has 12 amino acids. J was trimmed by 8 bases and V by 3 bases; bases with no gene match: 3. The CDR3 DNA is TGTGCCAGCAGTTTGACAGGGATCGGCTACACCTTC. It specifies CASSLTGIGYTF.

The CDR3 loop reads CASSQDEVAREQETQYF. DNA of the CDR3: TGTGCCAGCAGCCAAGATGAAGTGGCCAGGGAACAAGAGACCCAGTACTTC. The J gene is TRBJ2-5, the V gene TRBV14; D might be TRBD1 (5 bases). Germline V gene sequence: CDR1 SGHDN, CDR2 FVKESK. The CDR3 spans 17 residues. Trimming stripped 0 bases from V and 2 bases from J, with 16 bases between.

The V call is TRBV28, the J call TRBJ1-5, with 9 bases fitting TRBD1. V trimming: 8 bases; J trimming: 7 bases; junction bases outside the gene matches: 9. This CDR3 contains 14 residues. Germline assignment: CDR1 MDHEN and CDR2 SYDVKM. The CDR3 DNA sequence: TGTGCCAGCCGAGAGGGACAGGGTGCCCAGCCCCAGCATTTT. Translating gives CASREGQGAQPQHF.